These T cell receptor beta chains were read from a single sample in a study of regulatory T cells in long-lasting Graves disease. TCRdb re-derived calls from the multiplex PCR reads in MiXCR, one entry per CDR3 protein. The sample yields under 500,000 distinct CDR3 sequences, around 21% seen once. Source: peripheral blood mononuclear cells (PBMCs), taken when the disease was refractory, from a patient treated with antithyroid drugs. The receptors derive from a female donor with Graves disease. The CDR3 runs from the conserved cysteine through the conserved F or W. A D gene is named only where the DNA matches it firmly. Not every row has a clone size; where given, it reads once, few, many or a size class.

D gene,V gene,clone size,J gene,CDR3 DNA,CDR3 protein
TRBD2,TRBV6-9,-,TRBJ2-2,TGTGCCAGCAGTTACTCACTAGCGGGAGCTCAAATCTTTACCGGGGAGCTGTTTTTT,CASSYSLAGAQIFTGELFF
-,TRBV6-2/TRBV6-3,-,TRBJ2-7,TGTGCCAGCAGTCCACCCCCGTGGCGGGACTCCTACGAGCAGTACTTC,CASSPPPWRDSYEQYF
-,TRBV6-6,few,TRBJ1-1,TGTGCCAGCAGTTACTCGAGGGAAGGGGCGGCCATGAACACTGAAGCTTTCTTT,CASSYSREGAAMNTEAFF
TRBD1,TRBV2,many,TRBJ2-5,TGTGCCAGCAGCGACAGGGGGGTGTACCAAGAGACCCAGTACTTC,CASSDRGVYQETQYF
-,TRBV10-3,few,TRBJ2-5,TGTGCCATCAGTGATGGGCATCTCCAAGAGACCCAGTACTTC,CAISDGHLQETQYF
-,TRBV12-3/TRBV12-4,-,TRBJ2-2,TGTGCCACCAATCCGGGCTCGAACACCGGGGAGCTGTTTTTT,CATNPGSNTGELFF
-,TRBV20-1,-,TRBJ2-7,TGCAGTGCTAGTAGTGCGTTAAGGGGGAGCTACGAGCAGTACTTC,CSASSALRGSYEQYF
-,TRBV29-1,-,TRBJ1-1,TGCAGCGTTGCTCCGGCCTACAAGGAAAAAGCTTTCTTT,CSVAPAYKEKAFF
-,TRBV30,-,TRBJ2-5,TGTGCCTGGAGTGTGAGTGGGGGCCAAGAGACCCAGTACTTC,CAWSVSGGQETQYF
-,TRBV6-5,-,TRBJ2-4,TGTGCCAGCAGTTCTCCCAGGTTTGCCAAAAACATTCAGTACTTC,CASSSPRFAKNIQYF
TRBD1,TRBV12-3/TRBV12-4,many,TRBJ1-4,TGTGCCAGCAGCCGACAGGGTTCGGAACTGTTTTTT,CASSRQGSELFF
TRBD1,TRBV18,-,TRBJ1-6,TGTGCCAGCTTACTCACAGGGGATAATTCACCCCTCCACTTT,CASLLTGDNSPLHF
-,TRBV12-3/TRBV12-4,many,TRBJ2-6,TGTGCCAGCAGTTTGGTCCGGGCCCTGGGGGCCAACGTCCTGACTTTC,CASSLVRALGANVLTF
TRBD1,TRBV7-8,many,TRBJ2-5,TGTGCCAGCAGCTTAGCGCTGCCGGACAGGGTGGGACGAGAGACCCAGTACTTC,CASSLALPDRVGRETQYF
-,TRBV7-8,once,TRBJ2-3,TGTGCCAGCAGCTTATTTGGCGGGGAGGCCACAGATACGCAGTATTTT,CASSLFGGEATDTQYF
-,TRBV27,-,TRBJ2-2,TGTGCCAGTACACCCGGAGGGGGCGGCACCGGGGAGCTGTTTTTT,CASTPGGGGTGELFF
TRBD2,TRBV28,many,TRBJ2-5,TGTGCCAGCAGTTTGACTAGCGGGAGAGTCGGGGAGACCCAGTACTTC,CASSLTSGRVGETQYF
TRBD2,TRBV9,few,TRBJ2-5,TGTGCCAGCAGCGTAGGGGGAGCGGGAGAAATGGAGACCCAGTACTTC,CASSVGGAGEMETQYF
TRBD1,TRBV6-2/TRBV6-3,-,TRBJ2-5,TGTGCCTGCAGTTACACAGGGGCGGAGACCCAGTACTTC,CACSYTGAETQYF
-,TRBV6-2/TRBV6-3,many,TRBJ1-1,TGTGCCAGCAAGCTAGCCCCAGTGAACACTGAAGCTTTCTTT,CASKLAPVNTEAFF
TRBD2,TRBV7-8,many,TRBJ2-5,TGTGCCAGCAGCCCGGGACTAAAAGAGACCCAGTACTTC,CASSPGLKETQYF
-,TRBV6-4,many,TRBJ2-5,TGTGCCAGCAGTTACTCGAGCGGCTACCACCCGGAGACCCAGTACTTC,CASSYSSGYHPETQYF
TRBD2,TRBV12-3/TRBV12-4,many,TRBJ2-5,TGTGCCACCAGCCTCGAGGCGGGGGGGCGGCAAGAGACCCAGTACTTC,CATSLEAGGRQETQYF
-,TRBV11-2,many,TRBJ2-3,TGTGCCAGCAGCTTAGGAGCCAGCGGAGGCACAGATACGCAGTATTTT,CASSLGASGGTDTQYF
TRBD1,TRBV10-2,few,TRBJ1-2,TGCGCCCGCAGTGAGTCCCGGACAGGCTTGAGCTATGGCTACACCTTC,CARSESRTGLSYGYTF
-,TRBV20-1,-,TRBJ2-4,TGCAGTGCTCTCTCCTACAGGGAGAAGGCGGCTCACATTCAGTACTTC,CSALSYREKAAHIQYF
-,TRBV12-3/TRBV12-4,many,TRBJ2-7,TGTGCCAGCAGTGGGTTGGGACGGTCCTACGAGCAGTACTTC,CASSGLGRSYEQYF
-,TRBV29-1,few,TRBJ2-2,TGCAGCGCCCGGGACAACACCGGGGAGCTGTTTTTT,CSARDNTGELFF
TRBD1,TRBV19,-,TRBJ1-2,TGTGCCAGTCACTCAACCAGGGGGCGCGCTGGCTACACCTTC,CASHSTRGRAGYTF
-,TRBV7-2,many,TRBJ2-7,TGTGCCAGCAGCTCGGAGTGGTCCAGCCACGAGCAGTACTTC,CASSSEWSSHEQYF
-,TRBV7-2,-,TRBJ2-7,TGTGCCAGCAGCTCCACTAGGGTAGGGGAGCAGTACTTC,CASSSTRVGEQYF
TRBD1,TRBV6-5,many,TRBJ1-5,TGTGCCAGCAGTTACCGGAATGCAGGGGGCGATCAGCCCCAGCATTTT,CASSYRNAGGDQPQHF
TRBD1,TRBV20-1,many,TRBJ1-2,TGCAGTGTAGAAGTGCCACCCAGGGCAGGGGGTAACTATGGCTACACCTTC,CSVEVPPRAGGNYGYTF
TRBD1,TRBV30,few,TRBJ2-7,TGTGCCTGGACTCCGACAGGGGGTCGCTACGAGCAGTACTTC,CAWTPTGGRYEQYF
-,TRBV7-2,many,TRBJ2-7,TGTGCCAGCAGCTTACCCGGGGTCCTCTACGAGCAGTACTTC,CASSLPGVLYEQYF
-,TRBV12-5,few,TRBJ2-7,TGTGCTAGTGGTTTGGTAGGTGTTCCCGAGCAGTACTTC,CASGLVGVPEQYF
-,TRBV27,-,TRBJ2-2,TGTGCCAGCAGTTTGCTAGACCCCGGGGAGCTGTTTTTT,CASSLLDPGELFF
-,TRBV19,few,TRBJ2-5,TGTGCCAGTAGTGTGGTGGGGGCTCCAGAGGCAGAGACCCAGTACTTC,CASSVVGAPEAETQYF
TRBD2,TRBV27,few,TRBJ2-2,TGTGCCAGCGCTACTAGCGGGAGTTTGAACACCGGGGAGCTGTTTTTT,CASATSGSLNTGELFF
-,TRBV7-2,many,TRBJ1-2,TGTGCCAGCAGCTCAGGCAACGGTGGGGTCGGCTATGGCTACACCTTC,CASSSGNGGVGYGYTF
-,TRBV2,-,TRBJ2-7,TGTGCCAGCAGTACGAGGGGAGCCCCCTCCTACGAGCAGTACTTC,CASSTRGAPSYEQYF
-,TRBV28,many,TRBJ1-2,TGTGCCGGAGGAGGGGGGGCGTTCTATGGCTACACCTTC,CAGGGGAFYGYTF
-,TRBV6-5,-,TRBJ1-5,TGTGCCAGCAGTTACTCCGGAAACAATCAGCCCCAGCATTTT,CASSYSGNNQPQHF
-,TRBV11-2,many,TRBJ2-7,TGTGCCAGCAGCCAATACGGCGAGCAGTACTTC,CASSQYGEQYF
-,TRBV5-6,-,TRBJ1-1,TGTGCCAGCAGCGTGGGGCCCCGGGCCAACACTGAAGCTTTCTTT,CASSVGPRANTEAFF
TRBD1,TRBV20-1,few,TRBJ1-1,TGCAGTGCTAAGACAGGGGCCGAAGCTTTCTTT,CSAKTGAEAFF
TRBD2,TRBV27,-,TRBJ2-1,TGTGCCAGCAGTTCCCCGGGACTAGCGAACAATGAGCAGTTCTTC,CASSSPGLANNEQFF
-,TRBV29-1,many,TRBJ2-7,TGCAGCGTTTTAGAGGACCGAGTAGTGGAGCAGTACTTC,CSVLEDRVVEQYF
TRBD2,TRBV3-1,few,TRBJ2-7,TGTGCCAGCAGCCCTGGACTAGCGGGAGTGAACGAGCAGTACTTC,CASSPGLAGVNEQYF
TRBD1,TRBV19,-,TRBJ1-1,TGTGCCAGTAGTATAGGCCGGGACAGGGGGACTGAAGCTTTCTTT,CASSIGRDRGTEAFF
-,TRBV4-3,-,TRBJ2-5,TGCGCCAGCAGCCCCCAATCAGGGCAAGAGACCCAGTACTTC,CASSPQSGQETQYF
TRBD1,TRBV28,many,TRBJ2-5,TGTGCCACCAGGCTGGGCAGGGGGCTCCTGGGGCAGACCCAGTACTTC,CATRLGRGLLGQTQYF
-,TRBV4-2,-,TRBJ1-5,TGTGCCAGCAGCCAAGATGGAGGGCCCAATCAGCCCCAGCATTTT,CASSQDGGPNQPQHF
-,TRBV12-3/TRBV12-4,many,TRBJ1-1,TGTGCCAGCATTCAACCGGGACGGATGAACACTGAAGCTTTCTTT,CASIQPGRMNTEAFF
TRBD1,TRBV2,many,TRBJ1-1,TGTGCCAGCAGGGGGGACAGAGTTAACACTGAAGCTTTCTTT,CASRGDRVNTEAFF
-,TRBV28,few,TRBJ2-2,TGTGCCAGCAGTTTACAAGGCCGCCCCGGGGAGCTGTTTTTT,CASSLQGRPGELFF
-,TRBV20-1,few,TRBJ1-2,TGCAGTGCTCTTTCCAGGGGCAGGGGAAACTATGGCTACACCTTC,CSALSRGRGNYGYTF
-,TRBV7-2,-,TRBJ2-2,TGTGCCAGCAGCTTCCATCGGCTCCCCGGGGAGCTGTTTTTT,CASSFHRLPGELFF
-,TRBV7-9,many,TRBJ2-5,TGTGCCAGCAGCTTATCCGGGGGACCCGAGGTTGGGACCCAGTACTTC,CASSLSGGPEVGTQYF